This TCR beta chain is drawn from a study of T cell repertoires in cytomegalovirus infection. On the study more broadly: Signatures in public TCR beta sequences pointed to both CMV infection and matching HLA type.

Note on this clonotype: No antigen is known for it.

Study results and caveats: Dominant in the ex vivo response were TCR beta clonotypes restricted by HLA-C and specific for CMV. Summed frequency of shared TCR beta families picked out CMV carriers who also had the relevant HLA.

J gave up 4 bases and V 6 bases, and 11 bases lay outside the gene matches. The CDR3 is made up of 17 amino acids. CDR1 and CDR2 from the germline V gene are LNHDA and SQIVND (reference sequence). TCRdb ran MiXCR on the reads and lists one entry per CDR3 protein. The sample carries 300,000 to 400,000 distinct CDR3 sequences, just under 25% recorded once. The sequence was obtained from a human donor in good health (CMV status not recorded). Some clones in this sample may be carry-over from other donors' samples. This chain uses TRBV19 with TRBJ2-6, with 8 bases that match TRBD2. This specimen consisted of cultured PBMCs, obtained from culture after CMV antigen stimulation. The CDR3 sequence: CASRVAGIGSGANVLTF. Here the CDR3 DNA reads TGTGCCAGTAGGGTAGCGGGAATAGGATCGGGGGCCAACGTCCTGACTTTC.